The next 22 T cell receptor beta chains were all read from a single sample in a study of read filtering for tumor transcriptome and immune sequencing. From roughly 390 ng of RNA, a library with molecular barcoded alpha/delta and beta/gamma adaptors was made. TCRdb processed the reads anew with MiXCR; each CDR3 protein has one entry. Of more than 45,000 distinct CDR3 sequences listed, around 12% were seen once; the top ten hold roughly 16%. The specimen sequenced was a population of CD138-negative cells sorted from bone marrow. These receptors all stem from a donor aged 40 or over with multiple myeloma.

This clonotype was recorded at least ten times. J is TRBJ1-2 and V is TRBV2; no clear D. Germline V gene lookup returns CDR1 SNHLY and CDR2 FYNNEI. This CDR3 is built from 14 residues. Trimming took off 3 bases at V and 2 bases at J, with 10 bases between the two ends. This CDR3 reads CASSDTASNYGYTF. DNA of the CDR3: TGTGCCAGCAGTGACACAGCTTCAAACTATGGCTACACCTTC.

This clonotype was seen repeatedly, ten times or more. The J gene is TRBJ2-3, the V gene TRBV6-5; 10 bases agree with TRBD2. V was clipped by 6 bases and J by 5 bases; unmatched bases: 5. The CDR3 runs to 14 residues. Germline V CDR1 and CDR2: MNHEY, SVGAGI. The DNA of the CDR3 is TGTGCCAGCAGCTTAGCGGGGGGAAAAGATACGCAGTATTTT. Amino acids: CASSLAGGKDTQYF.

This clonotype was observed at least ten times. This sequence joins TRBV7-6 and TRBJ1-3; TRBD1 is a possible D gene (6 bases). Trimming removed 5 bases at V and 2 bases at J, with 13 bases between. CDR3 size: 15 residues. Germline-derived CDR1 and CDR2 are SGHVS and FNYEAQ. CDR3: CASSRVAGAGNTIYF. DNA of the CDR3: TGTGCCAGCAGCCGAGTAGCAGGGGCTGGAAACACCATATATTTT.

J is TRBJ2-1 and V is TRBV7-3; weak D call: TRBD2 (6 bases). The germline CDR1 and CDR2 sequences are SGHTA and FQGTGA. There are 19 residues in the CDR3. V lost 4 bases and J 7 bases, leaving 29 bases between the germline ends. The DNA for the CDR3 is TGTGCCAGCAGCTCCGGGGTTGGCGGGGATGGGGGAAGAAGGAATGAGCAGTTCTTC. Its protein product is CASSSGVGGDGGRRNEQFF.

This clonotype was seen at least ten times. The CDR3 here is CSVLPGADTQYF. The CDR3 nucleotides are TGCAGCGTTCTGCCGGGGGCAGATACGCAGTATTTT. The rearrangement joins TRBV29-1 to TRBJ2-3; tentative D call: TRBD2 (6 bases). The CDR3 loop spans 12 amino acids. V was clipped by 5 bases and J by 4 bases, with 10 bases between them. CDR1 is SQVTM and CDR2 is ANQGSEA in the germline V gene.

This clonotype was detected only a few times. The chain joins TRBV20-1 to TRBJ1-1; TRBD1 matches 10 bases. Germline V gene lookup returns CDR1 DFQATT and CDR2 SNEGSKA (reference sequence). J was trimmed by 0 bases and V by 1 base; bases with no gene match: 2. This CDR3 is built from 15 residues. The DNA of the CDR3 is TGCAGTGCTAGAGGGGGACAGGGGTTGAACACTGAAGCTTTCTTT. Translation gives CSARGGQGLNTEAFF.

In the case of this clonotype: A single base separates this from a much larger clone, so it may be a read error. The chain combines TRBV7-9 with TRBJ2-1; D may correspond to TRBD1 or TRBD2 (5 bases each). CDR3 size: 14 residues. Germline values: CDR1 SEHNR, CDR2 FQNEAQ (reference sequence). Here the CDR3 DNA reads TGTGCCAGCGGCTTACTAGAGGGGAACAATGAGCAGTTCTTC. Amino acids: CASGLLEGNNEQFF.

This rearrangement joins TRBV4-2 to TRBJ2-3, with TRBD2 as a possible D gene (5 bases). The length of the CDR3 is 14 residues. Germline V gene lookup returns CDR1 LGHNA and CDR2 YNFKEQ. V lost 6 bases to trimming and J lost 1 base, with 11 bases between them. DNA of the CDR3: TGTGCCAGCAGTCTAGCCCTGGGCACAGATACGCAGTATTTT. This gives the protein CASSLALGTDTQYF.

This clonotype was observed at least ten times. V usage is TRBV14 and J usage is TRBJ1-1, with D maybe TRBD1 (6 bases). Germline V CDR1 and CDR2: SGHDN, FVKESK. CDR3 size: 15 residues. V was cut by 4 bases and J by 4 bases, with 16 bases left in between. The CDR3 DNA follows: TGTGCCAGCAGCCTTTGGCAGGGAGGGGGCACTGAAGCTTTCTTT. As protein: CASSLWQGGGTEAFF.

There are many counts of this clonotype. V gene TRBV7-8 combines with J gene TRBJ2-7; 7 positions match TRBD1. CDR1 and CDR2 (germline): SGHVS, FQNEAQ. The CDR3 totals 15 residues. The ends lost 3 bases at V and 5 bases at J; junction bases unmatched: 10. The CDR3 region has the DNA TGTGCCAGCAGCTTTGGACAGGCCCTCTGGGACGAGCAGTACTTC. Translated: CASSFGQALWDEQYF.

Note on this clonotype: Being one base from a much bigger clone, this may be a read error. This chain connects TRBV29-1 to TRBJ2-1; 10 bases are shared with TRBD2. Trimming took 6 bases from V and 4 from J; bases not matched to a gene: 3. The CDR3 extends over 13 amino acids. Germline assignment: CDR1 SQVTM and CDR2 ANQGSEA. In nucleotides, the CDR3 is TGCAGCGTGAGAGCGGGGGGGTACAATGAGCAGTTCTTC. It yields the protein CSVRAGGYNEQFF.

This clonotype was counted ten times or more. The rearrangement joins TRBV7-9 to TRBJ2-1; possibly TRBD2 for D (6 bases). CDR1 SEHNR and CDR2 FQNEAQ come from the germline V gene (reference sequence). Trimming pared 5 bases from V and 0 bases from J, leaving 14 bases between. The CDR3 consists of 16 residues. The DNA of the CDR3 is TGTGCCAGCAGCGGGCGGGGACCCCGCTCCTACAATGAGCAGTTCTTC. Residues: CASSGRGPRSYNEQFF.

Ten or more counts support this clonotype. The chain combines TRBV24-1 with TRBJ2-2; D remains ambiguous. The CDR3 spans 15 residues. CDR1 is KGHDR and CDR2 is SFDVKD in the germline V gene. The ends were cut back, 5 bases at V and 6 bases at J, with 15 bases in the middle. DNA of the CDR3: TGTGCCACCAGTGCTGGGGAAGTGGTGGCCGGGGAGCTGTTTTTT. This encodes CATSAGEVVAGELFF.

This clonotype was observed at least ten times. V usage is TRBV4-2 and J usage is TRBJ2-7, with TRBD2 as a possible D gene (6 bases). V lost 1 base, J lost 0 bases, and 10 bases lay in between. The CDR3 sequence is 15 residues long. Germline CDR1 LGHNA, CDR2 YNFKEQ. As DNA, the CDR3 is TGTGCCAGCAGCCAAGCTCCGGGGGACTCCTACGAGCAGTACTTC. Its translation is CASSQAPGDSYEQYF.

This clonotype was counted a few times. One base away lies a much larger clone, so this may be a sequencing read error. CDR3 residues: CSVGRGLGNIEAFF. The CDR3 coding sequence is TGCAGCGTTGGGAGGGGTCTAGGGAACATTGAAGCTTTCTTT. The rearrangement uses TRBV29-1 and TRBJ1-1, with D perhaps matching TRBD1 (5 bases). The CDR3 covers 14 residues. Germline loops: CDR1 SQVTM, CDR2 ANQGSEA.

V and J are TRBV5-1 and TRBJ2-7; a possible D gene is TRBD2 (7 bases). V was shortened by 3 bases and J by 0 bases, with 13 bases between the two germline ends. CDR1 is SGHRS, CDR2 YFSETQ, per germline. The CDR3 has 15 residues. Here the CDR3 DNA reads TGCGCCAGCAGCTCGGGAGGACAGTTCTCCTACGAGCAGTACTTC. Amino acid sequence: CASSSGGQFSYEQYF.

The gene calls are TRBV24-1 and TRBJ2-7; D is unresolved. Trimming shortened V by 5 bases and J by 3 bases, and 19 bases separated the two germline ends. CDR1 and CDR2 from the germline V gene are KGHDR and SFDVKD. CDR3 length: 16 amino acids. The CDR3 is CATSGGTGPNDYEQYF. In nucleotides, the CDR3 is TGTGCCACCAGTGGGGGAACCGGGCCCAATGACTACGAGCAGTACTTC.

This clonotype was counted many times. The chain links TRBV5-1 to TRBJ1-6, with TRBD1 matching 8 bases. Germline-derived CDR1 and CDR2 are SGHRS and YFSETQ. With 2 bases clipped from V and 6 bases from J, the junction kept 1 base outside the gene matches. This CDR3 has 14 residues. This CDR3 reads CASSFDRGNSPLHF. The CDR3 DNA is TGCGCCAGCAGCTTTGACAGGGGTAATTCACCCCTCCACTTT.

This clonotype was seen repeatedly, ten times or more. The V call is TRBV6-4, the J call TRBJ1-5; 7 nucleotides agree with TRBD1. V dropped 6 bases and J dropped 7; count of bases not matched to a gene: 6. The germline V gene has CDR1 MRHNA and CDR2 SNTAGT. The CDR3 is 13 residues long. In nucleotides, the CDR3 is TGTGCCAGCAGCGGACAGGCCGGACAGCCCCAGCATTTT. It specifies CASSGQAGQPQHF.

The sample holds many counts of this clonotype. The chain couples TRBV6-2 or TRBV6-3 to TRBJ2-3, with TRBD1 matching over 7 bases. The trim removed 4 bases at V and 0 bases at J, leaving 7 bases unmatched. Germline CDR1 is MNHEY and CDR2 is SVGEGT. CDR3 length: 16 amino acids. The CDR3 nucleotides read TGTGCCAGCAGTTTGTTAGGGGGCCTTAGCACAGATACGCAGTATTTT. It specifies CASSLLGGLSTDTQYF.

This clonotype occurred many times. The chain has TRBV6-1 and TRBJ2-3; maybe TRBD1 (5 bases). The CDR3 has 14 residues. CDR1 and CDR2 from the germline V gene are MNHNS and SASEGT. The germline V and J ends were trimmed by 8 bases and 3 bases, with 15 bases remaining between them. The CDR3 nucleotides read TGTGCCAGCCGCCCGGACATTCGAACAGATACGCAGTATTTT. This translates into CASRPDIRTDTQYF.

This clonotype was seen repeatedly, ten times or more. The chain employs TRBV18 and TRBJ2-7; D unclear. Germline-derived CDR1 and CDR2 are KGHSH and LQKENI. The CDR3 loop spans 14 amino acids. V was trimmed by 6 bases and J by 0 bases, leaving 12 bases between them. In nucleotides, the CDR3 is TGTGCCAGCTCCCCCCCAGGCCACTCCTACGAGCAGTACTTC. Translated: CASSPPGHSYEQYF.